The present T cell receptor (beta chain) was sequenced within a study of shared clonotypes between healthy human individuals. Whole-study results and caveats: Four donors held about 5% of naive CD4 clonotypes in common. Naive subsets generally had larger estimated richness than memory subsets. Donor clonotype sharing was expected to depend on sequencing depth.

Sequencing used immunoSEQ multiplex PCR; TCRdb keeps in-frame clones, though not all of them. Among 1,100,000 or so clones listed, around three quarters were seen once. Germline-derived CDR1 and CDR2 are SNHLY and FYNNEI. Trimming shortened V by 8 bases and J by 4 bases, and 18 bases separated the two germline ends. The CDR3 extends over 15 amino acids. On this clone itself: Its cognate antigen is unknown.

This receptor was obtained from a man aged 18-30 years in good health. Some clones in this sample may be carry-over from other donors' samples. The material sequenced was memory CD4+ T cells from PBMCs. Subset reported: CD45RA-negative fraction. The chain recombines TRBV2 with TRBJ1-3, with D unclear. CDR3 DNA sequence: TGTGCCAGCTTTGACCGGACCGGGCCAGGAAACACCATATATTTT. Residues: CASFDRTGPGNTIYF.